This T cell receptor (beta chain) was captured in a study of blood T cell repertoires in COVID-19. Study overall: The cDNA or gDNA used as material had been derived from T cells, B-cell-depleted T cells, or PBMCs.

Resolution of symptoms, clearance, or two negative PCRs was present in recovered Cohort 3 donors. Clones were read by immunoSEQ multiplex PCR, and TCRdb kept only the in-frame ones, dropping some. The sample consists of a few hundred thousand clones, over 80% of them appearing once. In this sample, this clone turned up once. The TCR comes from a woman aged 45-65 years who had recovered from COVID-19. The sequencing sample was made of PBMCs or T cells enriched from blood (not recorded which).

CDR3: CASSWQGTTNEKLFF. The CDR3 DNA is TGCGCCAGCAGCTGGCAGGGGACAACTAATGAAAAACTGTTTTTT. The chain couples TRBV5-1 to TRBJ1-4; the D gene is possibly TRBD1 (6 bases). V lost 3 bases to trimming and J lost 0 bases, with 9 bases between them. CDR3 length: 15 amino acids. The germline V gene encodes CDR1 SGHRS and CDR2 YFSETQ.